Listed below are T cell receptor beta chains from one sample, sequenced in a study of T cell repertoires in cytomegalovirus infection. One entry per CDR3 protein, called by TCRdb with MiXCR from the reads. The table has a few hundred thousand distinct CDR3 sequences, roughly 29% seen once. Sequencing input: PBMCs. Receptor source: a human donor in good health (CMV status not recorded). Some clones in this sample may be carry-over from other donors' samples. Both conserved end residues are part of each CDR3. D genes are given only for firm matches. Clone size is stated in some rows and not others, as once, few, many or a class when expanded.

J gene | V gene | clone size | D gene | CDR3 protein | CDR3 DNA
TRBJ2-5 | TRBV6-2/TRBV6-3 | - | - | CASSYRQNNEYQETQYF | TGTGCCAGCAGTTACCGGCAGAACAACGAATACCAAGAGACCCAGTACTTC
TRBJ2-4 | TRBV2 | few | - | CASTGEFNIQYF | TGTGCCAGCACCGGGGAATTCAACATTCAGTACTTC
TRBJ2-3 | TRBV29-1 | - | TRBD2 | CSVEGTSGWGRTDTQYF | TGCAGCGTTGAAGGGACTAGCGGATGGGGCAGGACAGATACGCAGTATTTT
TRBJ2-7 | TRBV2 | many | TRBD2 | CASSDGVAGGPEQYF | TGTGCCAGCAGTGACGGGGTAGCGGGAGGTCCCGAGCAGTACTTC
TRBJ1-4 | TRBV19 | - | - | CASSISGDYNEKLFF | TGTGCCAGTAGTATATCAGGCGACTATAATGAAAAACTGTTTTTT
TRBJ2-2 | TRBV7-6 | many | - | CASSPSRTVLTGELFF | TGTGCCAGCAGCCCATCTCGGACAGTTCTCACCGGGGAGCTGTTTTTT
TRBJ1-6 | TRBV7-2 | many | - | CASSRLWDSPLHF | TGTGCCAGCAGCCGGTTGTGGGACTCACCCCTCCACTTT
TRBJ1-3 | TRBV3-1 | - | TRBD1 | CASSPWTGSSGNTIYF | TGTGCCAGCAGCCCCTGGACAGGGAGCTCTGGAAACACCATATATTTT
TRBJ2-1 | TRBV12-3/TRBV12-4 | - | TRBD2 | CASSFRGLAGVEQFF | TGTGCCAGCAGTTTTCGGGGACTAGCGGGAGTTGAGCAGTTCTTC
TRBJ2-2 | TRBV18 | - | - | CASSPSGTAGTGELFF | TGTGCCAGCTCACCCTCCGGGACAGCGGGGACCGGGGAGCTGTTTTTT
TRBJ1-2 | TRBV30 | few | - | CAWSDTGWGYTF | TGTGCCTGGAGTGACACAGGGTGGGGCTACACCTTC
TRBJ2-3 | TRBV6-4 | few | - | CASSVDSVSTDTQYF | TGTGCCAGCAGTGTTGACAGTGTAAGCACAGATACGCAGTATTTT
TRBJ2-1 | TRBV5-4 | - | - | CASSQVSVGNEQFF | TGTGCCAGCAGCCAAGTATCAGTGGGCAATGAGCAGTTCTTC
TRBJ1-4 | TRBV7-9 | few | - | CASSRGSGAANEKLFF | TGTGCCAGCAGCCGCGGGTCGGGGGCAGCTAATGAAAAACTGTTTTTT
TRBJ1-1 | TRBV19 | - | - | CASSGLGRRSEAFF | TGTGCCAGTAGCGGCCTGGGGAGGAGGTCTGAAGCTTTCTTT
TRBJ1-3 | TRBV25-1 | - | TRBD1 | CASSDATGSGNTIYF | TGTGCCAGCAGTGATGCGACAGGGTCGGGAAACACCATATATTTT
TRBJ2-5 | TRBV19 | few | - | CASSRQGISGETQYF | TGTGCCAGTAGTCGGCAGGGCATTTCGGGAGAGACCCAGTACTTC
TRBJ2-7 | TRBV7-8 | few | - | CASSLRQPSARAYEQYF | TGTGCCAGCAGCTTACGTCAGCCTTCAGCTAGAGCCTACGAGCAGTACTTC
TRBJ2-1 | TRBV19 | - | TRBD2 | CASTPGLGSYNEQFF | TGTGCCAGTACTCCGGGACTAGGGTCCTACAATGAGCAGTTCTTC
TRBJ2-5 | TRBV28 | many | - | CASSQLPETQYF | TGTGCCAGCAGTCAGCTCCCAGAGACCCAGTACTTC
TRBJ1-1 | TRBV12-3/TRBV12-4 | few | - | CASSLVQGRNTEAFF | TGTGCCAGCAGTTTAGTACAGGGAAGGAACACTGAAGCTTTCTTT
TRBJ1-3 | TRBV20-1 | - | - | CSAGPGEGNTIYF | TGCAGTGCTGGGCCTGGGGAGGGAAACACCATATATTTT
TRBJ2-5 | TRBV2 | - | - | CASLRAEQETQYF | TGTGCCAGCTTAAGAGCGGAACAAGAGACCCAGTACTTC
TRBJ2-3 | TRBV27 | - | - | CASSYGGPGLGDTQYF | TGTGCCAGCAGTTATGGCGGGCCGGGTTTGGGAGATACGCAGTATTTT
TRBJ1-4 | TRBV5-6 | - | - | CASSSYRRSNEKLFF | TGTGCCAGCAGCTCGTACAGACGCTCCAATGAAAAACTGTTTTTT
TRBJ1-6 | TRBV12-3/TRBV12-4 | - | TRBD1 | CASGTSRGSPLHF | TGTGCCAGCGGCACTTCCAGGGGGTCACCCCTCCACTTT
TRBJ2-7 | TRBV7-2 | many | TRBD2 | CASSPGTALAGGNSYEQYF | TGTGCCAGCAGCCCAGGGACAGCACTAGCGGGAGGCAACTCCTACGAGCAGTACTTC
TRBJ1-2 | TRBV7-2 | many | TRBD1 | CASSLEQGRNYGYTF | TGTGCCAGCAGCTTAGAACAGGGGAGAAACTATGGCTACACCTTC
TRBJ2-6 | TRBV4-1 | few | TRBD2 | CASKGLAGEVGANVLTF | TGCGCCAGCAAGGGACTAGCGGGAGAGGTGGGGGCCAACGTCCTGACTTTC
TRBJ1-1 | TRBV7-9 | few | - | CAIVRVNTEAFF | TGTGCCATCGTTAGAGTGAACACTGAAGCTTTCTTT
TRBJ1-1 | TRBV7-6 | - | TRBD1 | CASSAQGARNTEAFF | TGTGCCAGCAGCGCGCAGGGGGCGCGTAACACTGAAGCTTTCTTT
TRBJ2-1 | TRBV14 | - | TRBD2 | CASSQAPAGTISYNEQFF | TGTGCCAGCAGCCAAGCCCCCGCCGGGACTATCTCCTACAATGAGCAGTTCTTC
TRBJ2-1 | TRBV7-9 | - | TRBD2 | CASSSGLAGGKGEQFF | TGTGCCAGCAGCTCAGGACTAGCGGGAGGAAAGGGTGAGCAGTTCTTC
TRBJ2-1 | TRBV4-3 | - | TRBD2 | CASRQDSREAQFF | TGCGCCAGCCGCCAAGATTCCCGGGAGGCACAGTTCTTC
TRBJ1-1 | TRBV7-9 | few | - | CASSVSPPSTEAFF | TGTGCCAGCAGCGTTTCTCCTCCCTCCACTGAAGCTTTCTTT
TRBJ2-3 | TRBV4-2 | few | - | CASSQTQREWGTDTQYF | TGTGCCAGCAGCCAGACACAACGGGAGTGGGGTACAGATACGCAGTATTTT
TRBJ2-1 | TRBV7-2 | many | - | CASSLAMKQSEQFF | TGTGCCAGCAGCTTAGCTATGAAACAAAGTGAGCAGTTCTTC
TRBJ2-3 | TRBV7-2 | few | - | CASSPRVGDTQYF | TGTGCCAGCAGTCCGAGGGTGGGAGATACGCAGTATTTT
TRBJ2-3 | TRBV7-2 | many | TRBD1 | CASSLFLRGDTQYF | TGTGCCAGCAGCTTATTTCTCAGGGGGGATACGCAGTATTTT
TRBJ2-5 | TRBV30 | once | - | CAWSQGRETQYF | TGTGCCTGGAGCCAGGGGCGGGAGACCCAGTACTTC
TRBJ1-1 | TRBV20-1 | few | TRBD1 | CSARVTPGQGPLEAFF | TGCAGTGCTAGGGTAACTCCGGGACAGGGGCCGTTGGAAGCTTTCTTT
TRBJ2-1 | TRBV12-3/TRBV12-4 | few | - | CASSLLGQYNEQFF | TGTGCCAGCAGTCTCCTAGGACAATACAATGAGCAGTTCTTC
TRBJ1-2 | TRBV29-1 | - | - | CSAGGGASYGYTF | TGCAGCGCGGGGGGGGGGGCGAGCTATGGCTACACCTTC
TRBJ1-2 | TRBV12-5 | few | TRBD1 | CASGLDRGGYTF | TGTGCTAGTGGTTTGGACAGGGGAGGCTACACCTTC
TRBJ1-1 | TRBV19 | - | - | CASTPGDTEAFF | TGTGCCAGTACCCCCGGTGACACTGAAGCTTTCTTT
TRBJ2-1 | TRBV7-2 | few | TRBD2 | CASSLGVTGTTPYNEQFF | TGTGCCAGCAGCTTAGGGGTCACCGGGACTACTCCCTACAATGAGCAGTTCTTC
TRBJ2-1 | TRBV10-1 | - | - | CASSEGTYNEQFF | TGCGCCAGCAGTGAGGGGACCTACAATGAGCAGTTCTTC